Here is one TCR beta chain with its context. This clonotype appeared many times. What antigen it recognizes has not been identified. Qualities for individual bases were not recorded, and no much larger clone is one base off. Expansion of CD8+CD57+ cells had been shown by flow cytometry in the patients chosen for sequencing. Severe acquired aplastic anemia was diagnosed in all patients according to International Study of Aplastic Anemia and Agranulocytosis and Camitta criteria. No therapy had been received by the patients at the time of blood sampling. In the study, sorted CD4+ and CD8+ blood T cells from patients with severe aplastic anemia and from healthy subjects underwent deep sequencing of TCR repertoires. In the USA, patient enrollment took place under clinicaltrials.gov protocols 00001620, 01623167, 00001397, 00071045, 00081523 and 00961064. Ficoll-Paque density gradient centrifugation was used to isolate peripheral blood mononuclear cells. Before DNA was extracted, CD4+ and CD8+ T cells were sorted using either FACS or magnetic beads.

TCR beta VDJ combination and CDR3 sequence profiling used genomic DNA as the template. An Illumina HiSeq 2000 was used for TCR repertoire sequencing. Processing in the source paper ran as follows. TRBV/TRBJ rearrangement plots, CDR3 size and DJ length profiles, and Simpson's diversity index were used to assess repertoires. The most abundant DNA sequence in the deep sequencing data was defined as the immunodominant clone. CDR3 amino acid sequences were screened for sharing across subjects and were compared with published repertoires and the VDJdb database. TCRdb's own reprocessing of the public reads used fastp at Q25 and MiXCR and kept productive beta chains. When rows share a CDR3 protein, they turn into one entry using the most common DNA and genes. The V and J calls reflect TCRdb's pipeline rather than the authors' work. The sample table holds about 160,000 distinct CDR3 sequences, of which less than 60% were seen once. The ten largest clones represent about 2.8% of the sample.

The record originates from a study of CD8+CD57+ T cells in acquired aplastic anemia (dated by TCRdb to the late 2010s). General notes on the study: On average, sorted CD4+ and CD8+ cells yielded around 3.4 ug of extracted DNA, with a range of roughly 0.18 to 27.4 ug. CD8+CD57+ expansion was defined as a frequency above the mean frequency observed in healthy subjects.

Points the paper makes about the study in general: Nearly 30 CD8+ CDR3 sequences were found in both patients and controls but appeared to be highly expressed in patients and within the immunodominant clones of the patients. Patients and healthy controls showed no significant difference in CD8+ Simpson's diversity (P=0.060).

V sheds 4 bases and J sheds 0 bases, leaving 4 bases between their ends. The germline V gene (reference sequence) gives CDR1 as MNHEY and CDR2 as SMNVEV. The CDR3 contains 14 residues, cysteine and phenylalanine counted. Just CDR3 DNA is preserved here, 42 bases in frame from base 1. Here the chain combines TRBV27 and TRBJ2-6; no D segment can be confidently identified. The clonotype was recovered from a human donor with aplastic anemia. Sequencing input: sorted CD4+, CD8+, or CD8+CD57+ T cells (not recorded which) from PBMCs. The DNA reads TGTGCCAGCAGTTCGATCTCTGGGGCCAACGTCCTGACTTTC. Translated, it reads CASSSISGANVLTF.